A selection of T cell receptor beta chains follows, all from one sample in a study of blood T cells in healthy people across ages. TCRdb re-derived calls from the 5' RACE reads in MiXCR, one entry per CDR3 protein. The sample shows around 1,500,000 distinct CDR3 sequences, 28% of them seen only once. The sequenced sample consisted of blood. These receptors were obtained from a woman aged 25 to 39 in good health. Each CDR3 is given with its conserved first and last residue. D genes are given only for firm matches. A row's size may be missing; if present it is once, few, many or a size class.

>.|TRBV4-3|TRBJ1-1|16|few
CASSPGEGRMNTEAFF
TGCGCCAGCAGCCCCGGCGAAGGGAGGATGAACACTGAAGCTTTCTTT
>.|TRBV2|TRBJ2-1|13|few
CASKGFRNNEQFF
TGTGCCAGCAAGGGGTTTAGGAACAATGAGCAGTTCTTC
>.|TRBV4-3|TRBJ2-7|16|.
CASSQDVPGQGHEQYF
TGCGCCAGCAGCCAAGATGTCCCCGGCCAAGGGCACGAGCAGTACTTC
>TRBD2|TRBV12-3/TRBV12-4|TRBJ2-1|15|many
CASSFRTSDYNEQFF
TGTGCCAGCAGTTTCAGGACTAGCGATTACAATGAGCAGTTCTTC
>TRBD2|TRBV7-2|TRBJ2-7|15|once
CASSQGLASIYGQYF
TGTGCCAGCAGCCAAGGACTAGCGAGTATTTACGGGCAGTACTTC
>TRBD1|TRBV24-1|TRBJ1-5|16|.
CATSEEDRASNQPQHF
TGTGCCACCAGTGAAGAAGACAGGGCTAGCAATCAGCCCCAGCATTTT
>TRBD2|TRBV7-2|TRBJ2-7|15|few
CASSSLAGRFYEQYF
TGTGCCAGCAGCTCGCTAGCGGGCCGATTCTACGAGCAGTACTTC
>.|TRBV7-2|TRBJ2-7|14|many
CASSSAYGSYEQYF
TGTGCCAGCAGCTCAGCTTACGGGAGCTACGAGCAGTACTTC
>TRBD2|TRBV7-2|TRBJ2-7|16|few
CASSSRRSGKEGEQYF
TGTGCCAGCAGCTCCCGAAGGAGCGGGAAGGAGGGCGAGCAGTACTTC
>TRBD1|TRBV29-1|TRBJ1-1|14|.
CSVDTGGPNTEAFF
TGCAGCGTGGATACAGGGGGCCCAAACACTGAAGCTTTCTTT
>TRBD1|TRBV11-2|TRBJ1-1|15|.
CASSQAGQGALEAFF
TGTGCCAGCAGCCAGGCGGGACAGGGTGCTCTTGAAGCTTTCTTT
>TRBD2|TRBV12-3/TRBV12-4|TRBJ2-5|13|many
CASSPGLAGGGYF
TGTGCCAGCAGTCCCGGACTAGCGGGCGGCGGGTACTTC
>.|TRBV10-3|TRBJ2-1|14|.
CAIRSEQTYNEQFF
TGTGCCATCAGGTCAGAGCAAACCTACAATGAGCAGTTCTTC
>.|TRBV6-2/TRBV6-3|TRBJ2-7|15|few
CASLTLGERPYEQYF
TGTGCCAGCTTAACATTGGGAGAGCGGCCCTACGAGCAGTACTTC
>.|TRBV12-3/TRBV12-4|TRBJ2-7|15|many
CASSLSTEASGEQYF
TGTGCCAGCAGTTTAAGTACAGAGGCCTCGGGCGAGCAGTACTTC
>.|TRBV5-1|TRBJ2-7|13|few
CASRVGDSYEQYF
TGCGCCAGCAGGGTAGGGGACTCCTACGAGCAGTACTTC
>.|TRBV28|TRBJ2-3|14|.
CASSLTLNTDTQYF
TGTGCCAGCAGCCTGACTCTGAACACAGATACGCAGTATTTT
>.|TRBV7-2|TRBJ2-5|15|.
CASSSRDPPGGEQYF
TGTGCCAGCAGCTCCCGAGACCCGCCAGGCGGTGAGCAGTACTTC
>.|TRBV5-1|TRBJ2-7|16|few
CASSLVYGQTYVEQYF
TGCGCCAGCAGCTTGGTTTACGGACAGACGTATGTGGAGCAGTACTTC
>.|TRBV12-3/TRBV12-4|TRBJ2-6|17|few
CATPGGRARSGANVLTF
TGTGCCACTCCCGGTGGCAGGGCCCGCTCTGGGGCCAACGTCCTGACTTTC
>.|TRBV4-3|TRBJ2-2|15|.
CASSHRLANTGELFF
TGCGCCAGCAGCCACAGACTAGCGAACACCGGGGAGCTGTTTTTT
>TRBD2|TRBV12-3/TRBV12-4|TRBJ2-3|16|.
CAGSRELAGDTDTQYF
TGTGCCGGCAGTCGGGAACTAGCGGGCGACACAGATACGCAGTATTTT
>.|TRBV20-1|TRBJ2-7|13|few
CSAIGTNSYEQYF
TGCAGTGCTATCGGGACAAATTCCTACGAGCAGTACTTC
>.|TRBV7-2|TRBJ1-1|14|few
CASSLMSPNTEAFF
TGTGCCAGCAGCTTAATGTCGCCGAACACTGAAGCTTTCTTT
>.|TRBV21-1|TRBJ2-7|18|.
CASRHGSAARTTPYEQYF
TGTGCCAGCAGACACGGATCGGCGGCCCGGACTACACCCTACGAGCAGTACTTC
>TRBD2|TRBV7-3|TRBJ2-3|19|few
CASSLIAGAGVGRTDTQYF
TGTGCCAGCAGCTTAATAGCGGGGGCCGGGGTAGGTCGCACAGATACGCAGTATTTT
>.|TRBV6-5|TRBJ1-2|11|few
CASSWGHGYTF
TGTGCCAGCAGTTGGGGTCATGGCTACACCTTC
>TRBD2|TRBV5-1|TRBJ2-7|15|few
CASSLAGSGSPEQYF
TGCGCCAGCAGCTTGGCGGGTAGCGGGAGCCCCGAGCAGTACTTC
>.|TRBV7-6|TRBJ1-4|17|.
CASSLTLSPAANEKLFF
TGTGCCAGCAGCTTAACTCTCTCCCCGGCGGCTAATGAAAAACTGTTTTTT
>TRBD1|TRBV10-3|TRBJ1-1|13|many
CAISGTGNTEAFF
TGTGCCATCAGTGGGACAGGGAACACTGAAGCTTTCTTT
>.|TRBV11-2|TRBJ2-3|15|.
CASSLVSADTDTQYF
TGTGCCAGCAGCTTAGTCTCAGCAGACACAGATACGCAGTATTTT
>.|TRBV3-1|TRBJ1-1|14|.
CASRNRGGGTEAFF
TGTGCCAGCAGGAACCGAGGGGGAGGGACTGAAGCTTTCTTT
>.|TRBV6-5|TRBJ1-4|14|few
CASSPPGINEKLFF
TGTGCCAGCAGTCCACCGGGTATCAATGAAAAACTGTTTTTT
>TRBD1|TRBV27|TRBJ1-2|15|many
CASSSGTVPNYGYTF
TGTGCCAGCAGTTCAGGGACAGTACCTAACTATGGCTACACCTTC
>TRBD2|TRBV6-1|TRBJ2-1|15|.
CAIQLRGASYNEQFF
TGTGCCATCCAGTTGCGGGGGGCATCCTACAATGAGCAGTTCTTC
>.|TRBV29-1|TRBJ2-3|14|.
CSAHGQTSTDTQYF
TGCAGCGCTCACGGACAGACTAGCACAGATACGCAGTATTTT
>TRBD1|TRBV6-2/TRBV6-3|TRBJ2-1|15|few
CASSYKVLGGHEQFF
TGTGCCAGCAGTTACAAAGTCCTAGGGGGCCATGAGCAGTTCTTC
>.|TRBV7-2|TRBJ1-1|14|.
CASSNRFSNTEAFF
TGTGCCAGCAGCAACAGATTTAGTAACACTGAAGCTTTCTTT
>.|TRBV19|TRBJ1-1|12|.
CASSKKGAEAFF
TGTGCCAGTAGTAAGAAGGGTGCTGAAGCTTTCTTT
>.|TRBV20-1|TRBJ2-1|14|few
CSAYETRSYNEQFF
TGCAGTGCTTACGAGACGAGATCCTACAATGAGCAGTTCTTC
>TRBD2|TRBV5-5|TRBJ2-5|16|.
CASSRQTSGGPETQYF
TGTGCCAGCAGCCGTCAGACTAGCGGGGGGCCGGAGACCCAGTACTTC
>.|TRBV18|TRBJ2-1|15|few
CASSWTVLEGNEQFF
TGTGCCAGCTCGTGGACAGTTTTAGAGGGCAATGAGCAGTTCTTC
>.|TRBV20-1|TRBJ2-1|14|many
CSAEGAENYNEQFF
TGCAGTGCTGAGGGCGCCGAGAATTACAATGAGCAGTTCTTC
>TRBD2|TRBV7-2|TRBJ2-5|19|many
CASSLAMTSGRTSGETQYF
TGTGCCAGCAGCTTAGCCATGACTAGCGGGAGGACGTCGGGAGAGACCCAGTACTTC
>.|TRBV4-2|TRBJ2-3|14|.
CASSPGTSSDTQYF
TGTGCCAGCAGCCCTGGGACCTCGTCGGATACGCAGTATTTT
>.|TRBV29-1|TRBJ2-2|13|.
CSVVGWNTGELFF
TGCAGCGTTGTAGGGTGGAACACCGGGGAGCTGTTTTTT
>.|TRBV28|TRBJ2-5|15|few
CASSLNPRGTKTQYF
TGTGCCAGCAGTTTAAATCCCCGGGGGACAAAGACCCAGTACTTC
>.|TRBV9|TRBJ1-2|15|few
CASVGPVDTNYGYTF
TGTGCCAGCGTAGGACCGGTGGACACTAACTACGGCTACACCTTC
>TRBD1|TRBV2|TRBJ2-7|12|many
CAGGQETYEQYF
TGCGCCGGGGGACAGGAGACCTACGAGCAGTACTTC
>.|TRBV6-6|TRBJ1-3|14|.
CASREQSTGNTTYF
TGTGCCAGCAGAGAGCAGAGTACTGGAAACACCACATATTTT
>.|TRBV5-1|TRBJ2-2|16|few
CASSLLNGGGTGERFF
TGCGCCAGCAGCCTCCTCAATGGCGGGGGCACCGGGGAGCGGTTTTTT
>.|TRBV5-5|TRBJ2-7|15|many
CASSLGPDFSYEQYF
TGTGCCAGCAGCTTGGGGCCAGACTTTTCCTACGAGCAGTACTTC
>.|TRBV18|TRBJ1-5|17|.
CASSRGPPGIGNQPQHF
TGTGCCAGCTCACGGGGCCCCCCAGGTATTGGCAATCAGCCCCAGCATTTT